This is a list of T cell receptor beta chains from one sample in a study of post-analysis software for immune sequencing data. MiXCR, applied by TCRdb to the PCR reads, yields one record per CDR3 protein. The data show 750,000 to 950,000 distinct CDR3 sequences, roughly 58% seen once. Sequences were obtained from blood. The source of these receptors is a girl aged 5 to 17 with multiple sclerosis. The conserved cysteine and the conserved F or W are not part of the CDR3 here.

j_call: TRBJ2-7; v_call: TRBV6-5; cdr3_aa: ASSYSNLASYEQY
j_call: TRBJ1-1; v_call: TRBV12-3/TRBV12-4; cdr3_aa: ASTPQNSKAF
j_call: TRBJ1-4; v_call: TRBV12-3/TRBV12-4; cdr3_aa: ASSASRGALGKLF
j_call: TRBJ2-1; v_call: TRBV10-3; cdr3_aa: AIWSGLAAGGEQF
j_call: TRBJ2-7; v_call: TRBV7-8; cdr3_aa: ASSLGRGLREQY
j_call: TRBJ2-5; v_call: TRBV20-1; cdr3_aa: SANLPLGPYNEQY
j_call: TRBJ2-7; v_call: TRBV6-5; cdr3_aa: ASSQMRPSYEQY
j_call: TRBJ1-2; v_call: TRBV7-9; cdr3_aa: ASSLDSQGWKYGYT
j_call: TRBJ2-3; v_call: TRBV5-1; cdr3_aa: ASSEAGRTTDNTQY
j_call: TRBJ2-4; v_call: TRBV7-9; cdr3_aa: ASSLLGTGMQNIQY
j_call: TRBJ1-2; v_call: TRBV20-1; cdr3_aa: SAQGQGGYGYT
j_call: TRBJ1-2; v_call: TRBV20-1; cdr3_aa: SASAGAREYGYT
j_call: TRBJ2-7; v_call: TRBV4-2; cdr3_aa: ASSAPGTSENYEQY
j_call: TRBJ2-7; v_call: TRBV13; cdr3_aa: ASSLGPAGNYEQY
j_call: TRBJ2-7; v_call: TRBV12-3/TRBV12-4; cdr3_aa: ASSLSRRGRDSEQY
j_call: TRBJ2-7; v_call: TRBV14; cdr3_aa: ASSQLTGDEQY
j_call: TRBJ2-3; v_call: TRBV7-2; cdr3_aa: ASSHWGGGNTDTQY
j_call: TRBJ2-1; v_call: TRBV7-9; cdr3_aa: ASMYNEQF
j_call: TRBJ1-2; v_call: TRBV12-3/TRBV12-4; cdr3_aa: ASVGDGHYGYT
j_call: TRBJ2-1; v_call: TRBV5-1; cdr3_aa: ASSLSGTSGEEQF
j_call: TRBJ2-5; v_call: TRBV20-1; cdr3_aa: SAPGLAGGPRSQETQY
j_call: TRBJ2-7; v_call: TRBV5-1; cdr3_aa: ASSDTRTGNLY